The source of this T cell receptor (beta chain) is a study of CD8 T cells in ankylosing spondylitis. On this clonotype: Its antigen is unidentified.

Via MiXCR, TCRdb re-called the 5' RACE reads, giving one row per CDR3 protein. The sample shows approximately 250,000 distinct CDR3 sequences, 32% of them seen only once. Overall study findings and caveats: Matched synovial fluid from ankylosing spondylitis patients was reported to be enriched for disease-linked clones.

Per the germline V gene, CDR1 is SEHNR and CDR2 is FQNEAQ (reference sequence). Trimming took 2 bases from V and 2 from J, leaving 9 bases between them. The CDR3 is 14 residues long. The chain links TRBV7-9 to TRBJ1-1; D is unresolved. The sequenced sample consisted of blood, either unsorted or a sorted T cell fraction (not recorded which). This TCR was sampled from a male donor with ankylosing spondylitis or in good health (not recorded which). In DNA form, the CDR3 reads TGTGCCAGCAGCTTATTACGGATAAACACTGAAGCTTTCTTT. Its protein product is CASSLLRINTEAFF. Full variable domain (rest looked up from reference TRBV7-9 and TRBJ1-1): DTGVSQNPRHKITKRGQNVTFRCDPISEHNRLYWYRQTLGQGPEFLTYFQNEAQLEKSRLLSDRFSAERPKGSFSTLEIQRTEQGDSAMYLCASSLLRINTEAFFGQGTRLTVV.